This T cell receptor beta chain appears in the sequencing data of a study of T cells in Graves' hyperthyroidism and ophthalmopathy. At least ten counts were recorded for this clonotype. The TCR beta CDR3 regions underwent amplification using RNA transcripts as the source. In the first-round RT-PCR of the TCR CDR3, the HTBI primer set was used. In TCRdb, the multiplex PCR reads were re-called with MiXCR into one record per CDR3 protein. The sample lists some 500,000 distinct CDR3 sequences, about 16% seen once, with around 28% in the top ten. Sequencing input: blood. The source of this sequence is a woman in her 30s with Graves' ophthalmopathy.

The chain's CDR3 is CASSQGRDLAYEQYF. CDR3 sequence (DNA): TGCGCCAGCAGCCAAGGCCGGGACTTGGCCTACGAGCAGTACTTC. The V gene is TRBV4-1, the J gene TRBJ2-7; D is possibly TRBD2 (6 bases). The CDR3 is made up of 15 amino acids. The germline gives CDR1 MGHRA, CDR2 YSYEKL. Trimming took 1 base from V and 2 from J, leaving 12 bases between them.